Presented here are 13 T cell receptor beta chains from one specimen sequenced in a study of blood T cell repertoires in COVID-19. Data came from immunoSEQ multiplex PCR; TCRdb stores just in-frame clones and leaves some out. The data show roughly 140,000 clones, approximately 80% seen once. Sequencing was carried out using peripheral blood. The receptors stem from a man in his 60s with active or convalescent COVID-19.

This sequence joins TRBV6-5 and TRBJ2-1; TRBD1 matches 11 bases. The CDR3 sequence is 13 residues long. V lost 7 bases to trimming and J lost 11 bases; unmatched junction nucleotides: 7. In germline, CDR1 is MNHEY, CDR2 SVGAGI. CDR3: CASNRDRGTKQFF. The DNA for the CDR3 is TGTGCCAGCAACAGGGACAGGGGGACAAAGCAGTTCTTC.

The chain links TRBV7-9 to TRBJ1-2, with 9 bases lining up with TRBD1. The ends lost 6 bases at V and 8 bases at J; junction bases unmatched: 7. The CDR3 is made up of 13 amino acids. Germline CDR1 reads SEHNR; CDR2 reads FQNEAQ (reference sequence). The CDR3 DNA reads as TGTGCCAGCAGTCGGGACAGGGTACGAGGCTACACCTTC. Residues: CASSRDRVRGYTF.

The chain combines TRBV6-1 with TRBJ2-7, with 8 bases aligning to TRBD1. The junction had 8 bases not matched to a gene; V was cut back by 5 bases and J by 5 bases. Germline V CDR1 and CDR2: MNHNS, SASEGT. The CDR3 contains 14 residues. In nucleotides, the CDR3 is TGTGCCAGCAGTCAAACCCTGACAGGGGACGAGCAGTACTTC. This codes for CASSQTLTGDEQYF.

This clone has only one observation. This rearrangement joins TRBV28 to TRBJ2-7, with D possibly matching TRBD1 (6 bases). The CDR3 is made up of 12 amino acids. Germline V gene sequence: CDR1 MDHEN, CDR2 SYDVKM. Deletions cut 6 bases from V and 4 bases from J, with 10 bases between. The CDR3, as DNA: TGTGCCAGCAGCTACGGACAGTACGAGCAGTACTTC. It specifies CASSYGQYEQYF.

This chain's CDR3 is CAWSRTVDGKAFF. The CDR3 DNA reads as TGTGCCTGGAGTAGGACAGTAGATGGCAAAGCTTTCTTT. The chain recombines TRBV30 with TRBJ1-1; TRBD1 is a possible D gene (6 bases). Trimming took off 2 bases at V and 9 bases at J, with 16 bases between the two ends. CDR3 length: 13 residues. CDR1 and CDR2 (germline): GTSNPN, SVGIG (reference sequence).

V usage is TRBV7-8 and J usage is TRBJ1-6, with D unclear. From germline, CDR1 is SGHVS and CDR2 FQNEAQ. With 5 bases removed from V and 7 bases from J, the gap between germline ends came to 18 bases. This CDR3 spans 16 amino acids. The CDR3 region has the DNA TGTGCCAGCAGCCCAGAAGGAGGGAACAACAATTCACCCCTCCACTTT. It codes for CASSPEGGNNNSPLHF.

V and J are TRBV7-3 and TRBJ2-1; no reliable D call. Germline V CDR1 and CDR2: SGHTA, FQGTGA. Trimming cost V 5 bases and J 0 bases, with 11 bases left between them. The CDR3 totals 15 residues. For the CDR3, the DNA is TGTGCCAGCAGCGCTTTCCCGAGCTCCTACAATGAGCAGTTCTTC. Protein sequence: CASSAFPSSYNEQFF.

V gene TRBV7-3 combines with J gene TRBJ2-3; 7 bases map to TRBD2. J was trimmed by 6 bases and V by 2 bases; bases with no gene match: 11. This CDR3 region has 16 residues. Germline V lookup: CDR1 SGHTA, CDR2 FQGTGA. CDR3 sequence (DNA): TGTGCCAGCAGCTTAGGGCTAGCGGCCATGGGGGATACGCAGTATTTT. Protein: CASSLGLAAMGDTQYF. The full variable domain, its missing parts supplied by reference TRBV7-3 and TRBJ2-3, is GAGVSQTPSNKVTEKGKYVELRCDPISGHTALYWYRQSLGQGPEFLIYFQGTGAADDSGLPNDRFFAVRPEGSVSTLKIQRTERGDSAVYLCASSLGLAAMGDTQYFGPGTRLTVL.

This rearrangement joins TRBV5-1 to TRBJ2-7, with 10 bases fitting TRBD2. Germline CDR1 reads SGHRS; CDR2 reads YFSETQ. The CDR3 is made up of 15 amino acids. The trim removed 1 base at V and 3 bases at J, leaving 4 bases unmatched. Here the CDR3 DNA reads TGCGCCAGCAGCTTGAGTAGCGGGAGGAACTACGAGCAGTACTTC. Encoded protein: CASSLSSGRNYEQYF.

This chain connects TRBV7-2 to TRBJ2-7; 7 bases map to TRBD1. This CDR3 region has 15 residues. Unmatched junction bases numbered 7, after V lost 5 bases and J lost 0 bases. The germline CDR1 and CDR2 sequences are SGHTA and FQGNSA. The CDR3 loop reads CASSLTGTASYEQYF. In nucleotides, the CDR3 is TGTGCCAGCAGCCTAACGGGGACAGCCTCCTACGAGCAGTACTTC.

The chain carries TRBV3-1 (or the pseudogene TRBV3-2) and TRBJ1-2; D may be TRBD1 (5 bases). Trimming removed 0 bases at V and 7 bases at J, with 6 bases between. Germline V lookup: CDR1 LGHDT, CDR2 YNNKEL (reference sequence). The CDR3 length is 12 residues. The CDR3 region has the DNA TGTGCCAGCAGCCAAGATCAGGGTGGCTACACCTTC. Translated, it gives CASSQDQGGYTF.

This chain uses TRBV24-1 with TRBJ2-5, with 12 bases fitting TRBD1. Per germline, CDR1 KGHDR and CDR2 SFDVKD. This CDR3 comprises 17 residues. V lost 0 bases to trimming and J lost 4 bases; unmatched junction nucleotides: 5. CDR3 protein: CATSDLPGQGAGETQYF. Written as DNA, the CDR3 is TGTGCCACCAGTGATTTGCCGGGACAGGGGGCGGGAGAGACCCAGTACTTC.

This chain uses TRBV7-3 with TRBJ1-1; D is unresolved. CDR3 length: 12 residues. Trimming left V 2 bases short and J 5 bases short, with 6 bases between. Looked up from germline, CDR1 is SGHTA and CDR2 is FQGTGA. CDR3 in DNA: TGTGCCAGCAGCTTAGCGGGGACTGAAGCTTTCTTT. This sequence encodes CASSLAGTEAFF.